This T cell receptor (beta chain) was profiled in a study of regulatory T cells in long-lasting Graves disease. Study conclusions and caveats: Comparison showed that persistent patients shared more public clonotypes (over 2,500) than new patients (approximately 870).

For TCR beta, libraries came from iRepertoire HTBI primers and Arm-PCR of CDR3 regions. TCRdb itself ran the multiplex PCR reads through MiXCR, one entry per CDR3 protein. The repertoire includes 540,000 or so distinct CDR3 sequences, about 13% of them detected once, and approximately 9.3% sits in the top ten. The sample holds many counts of this clonotype. Its antigen is as yet unknown. The length of the CDR3 is 16 residues. Germline V gives CDR1 KGHSH, CDR2 LQKENI. J lost 1 base, V lost 4 bases, and 5 bases had no gene match. The time point is: newly diagnosed GD, antithyroid drugs for less than 3 months. Extracted PBMC RNA gave rise to the TCR library. It was American Thyroid Association guidelines that determined Graves' disease diagnosis. These data were likewise used in another study, on T cells in Graves' hyperthyroidism and ophthalmopathy. From that second work: Diagnostic decisions used clinical symptoms, serum thyroxine and TRAb, thyroid ultrasound and orbital computed tomography.

The sequence was obtained from a man aged 25-45 years with Graves disease. J is TRBJ2-5 and V is TRBV18; 11 bases line up with TRBD2. The sample in question was peripheral blood mononuclear cells (PBMCs), obtained at new diagnosis, from a patient treated with antithyroid drugs. The CDR3 nucleotides are TGTGCCAGCTCACAAGGACTAGCGGGTAGCCAAGAGACCCAGTACTTC. This sequence encodes CASSQGLAGSQETQYF. The variable domain in full, completed from reference TRBV18 and TRBJ2-5, reads NAGVMQNPRHLVRRRGQEARLRCSPMKGHSHVYWYRQLPEEGLKFMVYLQKENIIDESGMPKERFSAEFPKEGPSILRIQQVVRGDSAAYFCASSQGLAGSQETQYFGPGTRLLVL.